This T cell receptor (beta chain) was documented in a study of T cells after yellow fever vaccination. Study-level points and caveats: A minor fraction of clonotypes spanned both CD4 and CD8 compartments.

A 5'RACE template-switching step, the method used to make TCR cDNA, added a universal primer site and UMIs. Each CDR3 protein is one row after TCRdb ran MiXCR on the 5' RACE reads. The sample holds approximately 300,000 distinct CDR3 sequences, approximately 11% seen once. This clonotype was detected only a few times. Its matching antigen is unknown. There are 14 residues in the CDR3. After removal of 7 bases from V and 2 bases from J, the junction contained 6 bases not matched to a gene. Germline CDR1 and CDR2: LNHNV and YYDKDF (reference sequence). Specimen: CD4+ T cells sorted from PBMCs, collected 45 days after the yellow fever booster vaccination. The rearrangement links TRBV15 to TRBJ2-7, with 9 bases fitting TRBD1. The receptor was derived from a man between 18 and 29 years old who received the YFV17D yellow fever vaccine. The CDR3: CATTPGTGTYEQYF. The DNA for the CDR3 is TGTGCCACCACTCCAGGGACAGGGACCTACGAGCAGTACTTC. Full variable domain (remainder filled in from reference TRBV15 and TRBJ2-7): DAMVIQNPRYQVTQFGKPVTLSCSQTLNHNVMYWYQQKSSQAPKLLFHYYDKDFNNEADTPDNFQSRRPNTSFCFLDIRSPGLGDTAMYLCATTPGTGTYEQYFGPGTRLTVT.